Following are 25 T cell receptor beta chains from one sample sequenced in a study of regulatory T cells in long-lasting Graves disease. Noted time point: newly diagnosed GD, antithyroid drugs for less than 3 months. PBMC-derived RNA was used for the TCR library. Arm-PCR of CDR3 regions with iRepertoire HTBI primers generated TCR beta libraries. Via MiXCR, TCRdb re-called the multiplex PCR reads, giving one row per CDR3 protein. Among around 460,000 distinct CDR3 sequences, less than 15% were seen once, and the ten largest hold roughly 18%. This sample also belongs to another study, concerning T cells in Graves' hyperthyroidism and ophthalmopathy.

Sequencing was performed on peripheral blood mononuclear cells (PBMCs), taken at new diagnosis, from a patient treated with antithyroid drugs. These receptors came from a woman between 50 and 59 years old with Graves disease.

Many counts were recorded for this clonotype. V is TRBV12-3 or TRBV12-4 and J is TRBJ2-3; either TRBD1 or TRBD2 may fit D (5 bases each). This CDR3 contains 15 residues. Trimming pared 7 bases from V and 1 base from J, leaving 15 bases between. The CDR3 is CASTPRGDGTDTQYF. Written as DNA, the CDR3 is TGTGCCAGCACCCCTCGAGGGGATGGCACAGATACGCAGTATTTT.

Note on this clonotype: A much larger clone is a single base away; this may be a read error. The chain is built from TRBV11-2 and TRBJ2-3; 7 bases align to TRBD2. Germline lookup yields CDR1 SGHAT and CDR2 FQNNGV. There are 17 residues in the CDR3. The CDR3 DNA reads TGTGCCAGCAGCTTAGACCCTCCTAGGGGAGGGGCAGATACGCAGTGTTTT. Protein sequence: CASSLDPPRGGADTQCF.

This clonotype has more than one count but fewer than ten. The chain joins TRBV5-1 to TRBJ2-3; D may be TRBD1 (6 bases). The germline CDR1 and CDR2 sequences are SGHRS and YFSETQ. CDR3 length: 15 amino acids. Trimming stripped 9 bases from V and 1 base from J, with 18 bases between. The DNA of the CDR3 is TGCGCCACCCGCCAACAGGGACCCGGCACAGATACGCAGTATTTT. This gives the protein CATRQQGPGTDTQYF.

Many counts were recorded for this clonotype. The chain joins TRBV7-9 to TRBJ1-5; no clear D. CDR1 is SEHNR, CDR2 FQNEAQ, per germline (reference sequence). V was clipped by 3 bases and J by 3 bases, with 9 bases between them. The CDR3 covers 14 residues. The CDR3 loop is CASSLAGSNQPQHF. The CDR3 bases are TGTGCCAGCAGCTTGGCGGGGTCCAATCAGCCCCAGCATTTT.

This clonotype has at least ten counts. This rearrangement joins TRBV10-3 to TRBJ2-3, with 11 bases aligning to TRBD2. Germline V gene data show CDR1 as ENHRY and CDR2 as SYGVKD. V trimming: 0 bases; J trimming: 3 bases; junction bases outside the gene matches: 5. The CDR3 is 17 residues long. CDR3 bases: TGTGCCATCAGTGAGTCGGCTAGCGGGAGGAGAACAGATACGCAGTATTTT. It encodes CAISESASGRRTDTQYF.

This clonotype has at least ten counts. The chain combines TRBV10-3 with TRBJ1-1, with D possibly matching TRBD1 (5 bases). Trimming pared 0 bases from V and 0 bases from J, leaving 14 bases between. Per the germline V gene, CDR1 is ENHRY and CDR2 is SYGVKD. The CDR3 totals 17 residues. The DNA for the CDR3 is TGTGCCATCAGTGAGTCGAGGGGCCGGGGACTGAACACTGAAGCTTTCTTT. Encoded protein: CAISESRGRGLNTEAFF.

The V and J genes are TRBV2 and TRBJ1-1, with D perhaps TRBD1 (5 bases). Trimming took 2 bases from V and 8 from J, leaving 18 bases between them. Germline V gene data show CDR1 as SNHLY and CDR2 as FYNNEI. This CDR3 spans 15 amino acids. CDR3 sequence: CASSEWGGTAAEAFF. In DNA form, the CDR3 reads TGTGCCAGCAGTGAATGGGGCGGCACTGCCGCGGAAGCTTTCTTT.

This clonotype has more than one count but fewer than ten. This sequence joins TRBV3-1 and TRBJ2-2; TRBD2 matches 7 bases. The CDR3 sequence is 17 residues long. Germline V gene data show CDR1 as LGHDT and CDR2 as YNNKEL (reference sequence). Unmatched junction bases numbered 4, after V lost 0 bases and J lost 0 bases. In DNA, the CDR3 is TGTGCCAGCAGCCAAGATCGGACTAGTGCGAACACCGGGGAGCTGTTTTTT. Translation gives CASSQDRTSANTGELFF.

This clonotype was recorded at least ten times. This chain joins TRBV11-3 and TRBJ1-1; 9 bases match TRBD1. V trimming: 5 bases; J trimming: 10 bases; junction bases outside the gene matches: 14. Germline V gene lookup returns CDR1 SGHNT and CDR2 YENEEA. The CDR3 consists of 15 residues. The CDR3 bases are TGTGCCAGCAGCACCGCCGGGACAGGGCCCGAGGGAGCTTTCTTT. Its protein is CASSTAGTGPEGAFF.

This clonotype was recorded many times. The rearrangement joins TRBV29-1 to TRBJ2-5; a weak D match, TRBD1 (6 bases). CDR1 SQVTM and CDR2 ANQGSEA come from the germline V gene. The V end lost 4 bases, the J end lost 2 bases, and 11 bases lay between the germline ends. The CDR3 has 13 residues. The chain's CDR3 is CSVAETGQETQYF. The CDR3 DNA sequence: TGCAGCGTTGCCGAGACAGGTCAAGAGACCCAGTACTTC.

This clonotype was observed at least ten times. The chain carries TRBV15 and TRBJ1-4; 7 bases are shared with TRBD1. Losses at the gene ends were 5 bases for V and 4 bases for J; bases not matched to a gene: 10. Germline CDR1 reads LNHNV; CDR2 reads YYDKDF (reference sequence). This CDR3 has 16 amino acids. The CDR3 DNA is TGTGCCACCAGCCTGACTCCGGGACAGTATAATGAAAAACTGTTTTTT. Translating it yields CATSLTPGQYNEKLFF.

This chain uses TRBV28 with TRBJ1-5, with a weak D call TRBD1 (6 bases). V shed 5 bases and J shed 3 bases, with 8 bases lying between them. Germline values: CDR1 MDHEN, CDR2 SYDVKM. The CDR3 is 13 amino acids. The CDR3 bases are TGTGCCAGCAGTAGGACAGACAATCAGCCCCAGCATTTT. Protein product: CASSRTDNQPQHF.

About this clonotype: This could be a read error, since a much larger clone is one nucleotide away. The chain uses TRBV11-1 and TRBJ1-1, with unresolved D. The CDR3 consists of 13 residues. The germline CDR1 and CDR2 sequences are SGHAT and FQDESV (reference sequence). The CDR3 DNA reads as TGTGCCAGCAGCTTAGTAGGATGGACTGAAGCTCTCTTT. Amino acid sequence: CASSLVGWTEALF.

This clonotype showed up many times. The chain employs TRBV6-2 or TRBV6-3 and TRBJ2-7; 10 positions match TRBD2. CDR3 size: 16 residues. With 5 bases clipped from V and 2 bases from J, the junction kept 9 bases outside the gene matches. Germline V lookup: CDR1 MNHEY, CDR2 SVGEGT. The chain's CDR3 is CASSEARTSGTYEQYF. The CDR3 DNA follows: TGTGCCAGCAGTGAAGCGAGGACTAGCGGCACCTACGAGCAGTACTTC.

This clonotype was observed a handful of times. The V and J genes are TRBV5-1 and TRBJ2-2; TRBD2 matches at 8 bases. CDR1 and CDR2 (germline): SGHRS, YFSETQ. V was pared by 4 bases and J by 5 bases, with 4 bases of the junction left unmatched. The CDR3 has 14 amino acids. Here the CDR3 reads CASSSGSETGELFF. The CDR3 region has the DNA TGCGCCAGCAGCAGCGGGAGTGAGACCGGGGAGCTGTTTTTT.

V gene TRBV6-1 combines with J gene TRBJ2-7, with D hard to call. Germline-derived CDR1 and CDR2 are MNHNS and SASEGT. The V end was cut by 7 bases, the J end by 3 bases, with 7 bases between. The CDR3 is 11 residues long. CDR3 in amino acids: CASISFYEQYF. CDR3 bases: TGTGCCAGCATAAGTTTCTACGAGCAGTACTTC.

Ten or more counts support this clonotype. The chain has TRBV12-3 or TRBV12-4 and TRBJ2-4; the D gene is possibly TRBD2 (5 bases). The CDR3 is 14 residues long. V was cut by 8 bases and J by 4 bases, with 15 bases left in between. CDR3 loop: CASQRTVQKNIQYF. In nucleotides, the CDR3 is TGTGCCAGCCAAAGGACTGTACAGAAAAACATTCAGTACTTC.

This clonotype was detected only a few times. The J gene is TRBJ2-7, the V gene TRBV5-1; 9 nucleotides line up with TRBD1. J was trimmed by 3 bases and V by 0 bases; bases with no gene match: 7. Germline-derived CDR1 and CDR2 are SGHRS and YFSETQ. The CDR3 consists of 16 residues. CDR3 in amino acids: CASSLGLTGGNYEQYF. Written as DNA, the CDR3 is TGCGCCAGCAGCTTGGGCCTGACAGGGGGAAACTACGAGCAGTACTTC.

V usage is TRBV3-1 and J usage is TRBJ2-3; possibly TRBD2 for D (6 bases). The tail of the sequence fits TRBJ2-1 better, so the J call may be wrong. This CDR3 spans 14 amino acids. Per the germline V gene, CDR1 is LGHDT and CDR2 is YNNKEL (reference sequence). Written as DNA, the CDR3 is TGTGCCAGCAGCCAAGATCGGAGGGCCAATGAGCAGTTCTTC. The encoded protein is CASSQDRRANEQFF.

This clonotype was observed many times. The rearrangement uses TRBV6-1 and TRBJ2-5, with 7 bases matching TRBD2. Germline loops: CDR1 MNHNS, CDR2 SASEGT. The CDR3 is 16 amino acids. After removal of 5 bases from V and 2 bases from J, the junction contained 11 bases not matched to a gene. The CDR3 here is CASSPLRGEEQETQYF. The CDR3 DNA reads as TGTGCCAGCAGTCCCCTCCGGGGGGAGGAACAAGAGACCCAGTACTTC.

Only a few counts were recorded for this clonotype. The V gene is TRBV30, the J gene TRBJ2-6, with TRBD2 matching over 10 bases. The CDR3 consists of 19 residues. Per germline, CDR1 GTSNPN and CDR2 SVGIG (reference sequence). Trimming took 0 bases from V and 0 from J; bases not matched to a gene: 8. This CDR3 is CAWSVPTSGFRSGANVLTF. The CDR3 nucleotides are TGTGCCTGGAGTGTACCGACTAGCGGGTTCCGCTCTGGGGCCAACGTCCTGACTTTC.

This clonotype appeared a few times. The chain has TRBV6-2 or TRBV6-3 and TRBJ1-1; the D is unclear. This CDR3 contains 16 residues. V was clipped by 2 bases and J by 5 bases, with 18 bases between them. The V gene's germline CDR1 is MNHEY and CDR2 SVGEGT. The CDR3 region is CASSYGSAAGETEAFF. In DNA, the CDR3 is TGTGCCAGCAGTTACGGCTCCGCTGCTGGAGAAACTGAAGCTTTCTTT.

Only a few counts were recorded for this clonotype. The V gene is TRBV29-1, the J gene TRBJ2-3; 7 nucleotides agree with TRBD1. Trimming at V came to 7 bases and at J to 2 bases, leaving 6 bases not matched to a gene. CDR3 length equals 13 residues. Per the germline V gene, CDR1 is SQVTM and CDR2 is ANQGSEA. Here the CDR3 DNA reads TGCAGCGCCCTGGGACAGTTCACAGATACGCAGTATTTT. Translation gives CSALGQFTDTQYF.

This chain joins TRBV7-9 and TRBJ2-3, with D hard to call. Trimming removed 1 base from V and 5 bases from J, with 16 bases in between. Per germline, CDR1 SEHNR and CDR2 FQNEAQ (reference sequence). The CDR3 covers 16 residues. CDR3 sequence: CASSLGPSRQRDTQYF. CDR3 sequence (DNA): TGTGCCAGCAGCTTAGGTCCGTCCCGTCAGCGAGATACGCAGTATTTT.

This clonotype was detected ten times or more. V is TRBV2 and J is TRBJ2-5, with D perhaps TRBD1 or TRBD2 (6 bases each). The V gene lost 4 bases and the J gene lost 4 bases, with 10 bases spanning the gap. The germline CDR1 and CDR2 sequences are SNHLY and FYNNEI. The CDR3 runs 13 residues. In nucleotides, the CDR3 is TGTGCCAGCAGTGCTAGGGGGGCAGAGACCCAGTACTTC. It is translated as CASSARGAETQYF.